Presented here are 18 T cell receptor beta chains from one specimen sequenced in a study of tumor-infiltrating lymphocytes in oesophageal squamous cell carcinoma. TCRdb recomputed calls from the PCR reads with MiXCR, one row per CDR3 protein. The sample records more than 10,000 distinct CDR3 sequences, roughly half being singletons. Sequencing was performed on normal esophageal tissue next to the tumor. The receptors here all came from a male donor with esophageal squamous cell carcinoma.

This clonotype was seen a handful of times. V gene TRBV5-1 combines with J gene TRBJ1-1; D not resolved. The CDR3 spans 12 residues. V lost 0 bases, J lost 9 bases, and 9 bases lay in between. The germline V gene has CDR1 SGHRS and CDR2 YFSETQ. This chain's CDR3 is CASSLDRSKAFF. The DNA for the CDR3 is TGCGCCAGCAGCTTGGACAGATCGAAAGCTTTCTTT.

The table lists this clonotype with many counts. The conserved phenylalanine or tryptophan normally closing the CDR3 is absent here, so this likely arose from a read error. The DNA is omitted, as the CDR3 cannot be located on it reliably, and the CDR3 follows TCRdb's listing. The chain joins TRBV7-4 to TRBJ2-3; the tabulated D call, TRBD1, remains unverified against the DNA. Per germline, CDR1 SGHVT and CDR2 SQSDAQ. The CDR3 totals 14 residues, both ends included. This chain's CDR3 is CASSLGAMATPSVR.

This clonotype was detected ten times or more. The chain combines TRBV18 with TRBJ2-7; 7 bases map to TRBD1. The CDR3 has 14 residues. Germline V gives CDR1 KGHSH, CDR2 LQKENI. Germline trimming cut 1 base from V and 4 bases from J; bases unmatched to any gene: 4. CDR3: CASSPRDSQYEQYF. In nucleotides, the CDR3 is TGTGCCAGCTCACCACGGGACAGCCAGTACGAGCAGTACTTC.

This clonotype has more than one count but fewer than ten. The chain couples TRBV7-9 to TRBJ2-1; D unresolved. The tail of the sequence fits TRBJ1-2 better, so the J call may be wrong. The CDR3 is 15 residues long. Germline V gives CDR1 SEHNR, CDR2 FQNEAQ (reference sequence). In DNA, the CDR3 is TGTGCCAGCACCCCGGGGTTGTCGCGGGGCTATGGCTACACCTTC. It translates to CASTPGLSRGYGYTF.

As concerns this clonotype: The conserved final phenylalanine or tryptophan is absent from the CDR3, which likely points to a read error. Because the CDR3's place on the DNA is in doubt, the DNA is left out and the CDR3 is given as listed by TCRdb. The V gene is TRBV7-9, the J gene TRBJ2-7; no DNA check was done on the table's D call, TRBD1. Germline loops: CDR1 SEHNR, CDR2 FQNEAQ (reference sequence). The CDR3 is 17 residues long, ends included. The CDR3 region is CASSRGAGDNYGYTFGS.

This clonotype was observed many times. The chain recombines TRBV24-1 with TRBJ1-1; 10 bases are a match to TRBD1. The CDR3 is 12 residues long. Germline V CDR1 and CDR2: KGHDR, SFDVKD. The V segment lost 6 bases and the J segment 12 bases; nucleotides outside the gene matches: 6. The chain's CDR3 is CATSTTGGLPFF. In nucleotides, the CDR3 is TGTGCCACCAGTACGACAGGGGGCTTGCCTTTCTTT.

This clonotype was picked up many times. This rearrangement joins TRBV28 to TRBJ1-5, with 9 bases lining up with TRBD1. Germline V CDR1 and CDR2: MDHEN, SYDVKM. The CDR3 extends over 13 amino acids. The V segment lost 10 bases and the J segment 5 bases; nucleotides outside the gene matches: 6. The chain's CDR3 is CATLTGGHQPQHF. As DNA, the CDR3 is TGTGCCACCCTGACAGGGGGGCATCAGCCCCAGCATTTT.

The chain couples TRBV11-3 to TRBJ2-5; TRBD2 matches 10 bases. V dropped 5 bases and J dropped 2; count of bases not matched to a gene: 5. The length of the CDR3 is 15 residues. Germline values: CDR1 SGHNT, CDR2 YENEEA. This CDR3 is CASSQGTSDQETQYF. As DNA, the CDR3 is TGTGCCAGCAGCCAAGGGACTAGCGATCAAGAGACCCAGTACTTC.

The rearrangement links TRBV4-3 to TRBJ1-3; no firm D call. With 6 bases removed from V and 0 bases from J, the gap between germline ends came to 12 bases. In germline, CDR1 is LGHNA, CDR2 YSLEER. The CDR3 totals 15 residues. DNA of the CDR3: TGCGCCAGCAGTCTGTCGGAGGCCTCTGGAAACACCATATATTTT. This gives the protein CASSLSEASGNTIYF.

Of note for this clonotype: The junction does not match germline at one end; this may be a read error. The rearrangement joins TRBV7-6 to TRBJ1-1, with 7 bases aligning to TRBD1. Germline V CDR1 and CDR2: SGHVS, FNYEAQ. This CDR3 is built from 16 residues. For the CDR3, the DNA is TGTGCCAGCAGCTTACAACCCGGACAGGAGGCCTACGAGCAGTACTTT. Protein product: CASSLQPGQEAYEQYF.

As DNA, the CDR3 is TGTGCCAGCAGTGTAACAGCGGGTTCCTTCTACGAGCAGTACTTC. This codes for CASSVTAGSFYEQYF. This sequence joins TRBV28 and TRBJ2-4, with a possible D match to TRBD2 (6 bases). The last part of the DNA fits TRBJ2-7 better; the J call may be wrong. From germline, CDR1 is MDHEN and CDR2 SYDVKM. The CDR3 is made up of 15 amino acids.

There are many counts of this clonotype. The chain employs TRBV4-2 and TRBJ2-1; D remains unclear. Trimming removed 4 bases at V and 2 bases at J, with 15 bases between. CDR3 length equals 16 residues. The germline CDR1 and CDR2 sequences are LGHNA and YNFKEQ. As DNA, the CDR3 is TGTGCCAGCAGCCCGGACCCGAGACCCCCCTACAATGAGCAGTTCTTC. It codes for CASSPDPRPPYNEQFF.

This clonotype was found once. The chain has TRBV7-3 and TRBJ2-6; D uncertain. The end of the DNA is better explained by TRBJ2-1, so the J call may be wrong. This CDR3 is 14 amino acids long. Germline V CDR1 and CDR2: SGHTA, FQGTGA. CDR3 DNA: TGTGCCAGCAGCCCGAAGGCCAACGGAAATGAGCAGTTCTTC. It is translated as CASSPKANGNEQFF.

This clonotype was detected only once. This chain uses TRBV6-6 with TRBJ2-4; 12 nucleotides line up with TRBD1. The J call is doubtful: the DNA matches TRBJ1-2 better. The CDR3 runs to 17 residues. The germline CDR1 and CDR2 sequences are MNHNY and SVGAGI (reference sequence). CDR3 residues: CASSYSGTGGAYYGYTF. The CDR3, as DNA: TGTGCCAGCAGTTACTCAGGGACAGGGGGCGCCTACTATGGCTACACCTTC.

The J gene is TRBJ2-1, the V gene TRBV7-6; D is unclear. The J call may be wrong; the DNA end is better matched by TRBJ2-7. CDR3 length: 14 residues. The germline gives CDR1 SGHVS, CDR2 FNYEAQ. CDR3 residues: CASSLAPVSYEQYF. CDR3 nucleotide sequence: TGTGCCAGCAGCTTAGCCCCAGTTTCCTACGAGCAGTACTTC.

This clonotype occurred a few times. The CDR3, as DNA: TGTGCCAGCAGCTTGGGGACTAGAAGCTCTGGGGCCAACGTCCTGACTTTC. Encoded protein: CASSLGTRSSGANVLTF. This sequence joins TRBV7-2 and TRBJ2-6; 8 bases are shared with TRBD2. The CDR3 has 17 residues. Germline lookup yields CDR1 SGHTA and CDR2 FQGNSA. V gave up 3 bases and J gave up 0 bases; unmatched junction bases: 4.

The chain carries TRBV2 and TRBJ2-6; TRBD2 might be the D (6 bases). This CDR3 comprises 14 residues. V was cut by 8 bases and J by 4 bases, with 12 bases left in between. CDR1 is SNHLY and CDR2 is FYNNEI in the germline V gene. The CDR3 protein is CASGGGAGANVLTF. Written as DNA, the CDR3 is TGTGCCAGCGGCGGCGGGGCCGGGGCCAACGTCCTGACTTTC.

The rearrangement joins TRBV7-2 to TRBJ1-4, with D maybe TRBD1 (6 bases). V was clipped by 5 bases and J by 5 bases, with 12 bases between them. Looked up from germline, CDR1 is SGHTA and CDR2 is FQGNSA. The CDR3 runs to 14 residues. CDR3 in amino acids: CASSRDRINEKLFF. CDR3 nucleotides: TGTGCCAGCAGCCGCGACAGGATAAATGAAAAACTGTTTTTT.